One and the same sample provided the 30 T cell receptor beta chains below, sequenced in a study of OX40 agonist ivuxolimab in advanced cancers. Assay: immunoSEQ multiplex PCR; the TCRdb copy retains only in-frame clones and omits some. The sample holds about 35,000 clones, 92% seen once. Here the sequenced sample was CD4+ or CD8+ T cells sorted from blood, taken in a trial of the OX40 agonist ivuxolimab. The source is an adult with an advanced solid tumor such as melanoma, head and neck, liver or kidney cancer.

This clone was observed once. This chain joins TRBV9 and TRBJ2-5; no firm D call. Germline CDR1 is SGDLS and CDR2 is YYNGEE. Trimming left V 0 bases short and J 5 bases short, with 14 bases between. This CDR3 comprises 15 residues. This CDR3 is CASSVGTLSGETQYF. CDR3 bases: TGTGCCAGCAGCGTAGGTACCCTCTCCGGGGAGACCCAGTACTTC.

J is TRBJ1-2 and V is TRBV7-2; D is undetermined. V was cut by 5 bases and J by 6 bases, with 19 bases left in between. This CDR3 is built from 15 residues. Germline V CDR1 and CDR2: SGHTA, FQGNSA. CDR3 protein: CASSLYGKTGNGYTF. The CDR3 DNA reads TGTGCCAGCAGCCTCTATGGCAAGACCGGAAATGGCTACACCTTC.

This clone occurred once. The chain has TRBV14 and TRBJ2-7; D not resolved. The germline V gene encodes CDR1 SGHDN and CDR2 FVKESK. CDR3 length: 13 residues. Trimming removed 4 bases from V and 6 bases from J, with 13 bases in between. CDR3 nucleotides: TGTGCCAGCAGCCTCTCGGCAGACTTCGAGCAGTACTTC. Its translation is CASSLSADFEQYF.

This clone was observed a single time. The gene calls are TRBV4-1 and TRBJ2-1, with D possibly matching TRBD2 (6 bases). This CDR3 is 15 amino acids long. The germline V gene encodes CDR1 MGHRA and CDR2 YSYEKL. Between the trimmed V and J ends, which lost 4 bases and 3 bases, there was a span of 13 bases. CDR3 in amino acids: CASSPLGGVYNEQFF. The CDR3 DNA reads TGCGCCAGCAGCCCTCTAGGCGGGGTCTACAATGAGCAGTTCTTC.

The V call is TRBV9, the J call TRBJ1-1; no firm D call. Germline V gene data show CDR1 as SGDLS and CDR2 as YYNGEE. The CDR3 is 12 amino acids. The germline V and J ends were trimmed by 3 bases and 1 base, with 4 bases remaining between them. This CDR3 is CASSGGNTEAFF. In nucleotides, the CDR3 is TGTGCCAGCAGCGGGGGGAACACTGAAGCTTTCTTT. Drawing the rest from reference TRBV9 and TRBJ1-1, the complete variable domain is DSGVTQTPKHLITATGQRVTLRCSPRSGDLSVYWYQQSLDQGLQFLIQYYNGEERAKGNILERFSAQQFPDLHSELNLSSLELGDSALYFCASSGGNTEAFFGQGTRLTVV.

The V call is TRBV5-6, the J call TRBJ1-1; 7 nucleotides match TRBD1. The germline CDR1 and CDR2 sequences are SGHDT and YYEEEE. V lost 4 bases to trimming and J lost 3 bases; unmatched junction nucleotides: 18. The CDR3 has 18 residues. CDR3 in amino acids: CASSTLPSLTGKDTEAFF. CDR3 sequence (DNA): TGTGCCAGCAGCACCCTCCCTAGTTTGACAGGGAAGGACACTGAAGCTTTCTTT.

This chain links TRBV9 with TRBJ2-1; TRBD2 might be the D (6 bases). The V end lost 5 bases, the J end lost 2 bases, and 20 bases lay between the germline ends. Germline V gene lookup returns CDR1 SGDLS and CDR2 YYNGEE. This CDR3 has 17 amino acids. The CDR3 sequence: CASSDRGNEDPYNEQFF. CDR3 in DNA: TGTGCCAGCAGTGATCGGGGGAACGAAGACCCCTACAATGAGCAGTTCTTC. The full variable domain, in which reference TRBV9 and TRBJ2-1 provide the parts outside the CDR3, is DSGVTQTPKHLITATGQRVTLRCSPRSGDLSVYWYQQSLDQGLQFLIQYYNGEERAKGNILERFSAQQFPDLHSELNLSSLELGDSALYFCASSDRGNEDPYNEQFFGPGTRLTVL.

The CDR3 nucleotides are TGTGCCAGCAGCGAACAGGGTAATACTAATGAAAAACTGTTTTTT. Protein sequence: CASSEQGNTNEKLFF. The chain recombines TRBV9 with TRBJ1-4; maybe TRBD1 (6 bases). Trimming left V 3 bases short and J 2 bases short, with 11 bases between. From germline, CDR1 is SGDLS and CDR2 YYNGEE. The CDR3 is made up of 15 amino acids.

This chain uses TRBV6-5 with TRBJ2-2; D not certain. Germline V CDR1 and CDR2: MNHEY, SVGAGI. Trimming left V 6 bases short and J 0 bases short, with 2 bases between. The CDR3 spans 12 residues. The CDR3 sequence is CASRTNTGELFF. The CDR3 coding sequence is TGTGCCAGCAGAACGAACACCGGGGAGCTGTTTTTT.

This clone was counted once. This chain connects TRBV4-3 to TRBJ1-2, with D possibly TRBD1 on 5 matching bases. Germline V CDR1 and CDR2: LGHNA, YSLEER. V was shortened by 0 bases and J by 3 bases, with 11 bases between the two germline ends. The CDR3 runs 15 residues. The DNA for the CDR3 is TGCGCCAGCAGCCAAGATCCGGGGGAGGACTATGGCTACACCTTC. This sequence encodes CASSQDPGEDYGYTF.

The genes are TRBV27 and TRBJ1-2, with 8 positions matching TRBD1. The CDR3 loop spans 15 amino acids. Looked up from germline, CDR1 is MNHEY and CDR2 is SMNVEV (reference sequence). V trimming: 8 bases; J trimming: 1 base; junction bases outside the gene matches: 9. For the CDR3, the DNA is TGTGCCAGCGGAGAGCAGGGGGCTCATAACTATGGCTACACCTTC. It specifies CASGEQGAHNYGYTF.

The chain carries TRBV30 and TRBJ2-5, with D possibly TRBD1 on 5 matching bases. Germline V gives CDR1 GTSNPN, CDR2 SVGIG (reference sequence). This CDR3 region has 14 residues. V gave up 0 bases and J gave up 5 bases, with 13 bases separating them. CDR3: CAWSVTGAGETQYF. In DNA, the CDR3 is TGTGCCTGGAGTGTAACTGGGGCTGGGGAGACCCAGTACTTC.

This chain links TRBV9 with TRBJ1-1; a weak D match, TRBD1 (5 bases). V dropped 0 bases and J dropped 5 bases, with 8 bases sitting between them. The germline V gene encodes CDR1 SGDLS and CDR2 YYNGEE. This CDR3 region has 13 residues. DNA of the CDR3: TGTGCCAGCAGCGTAGGAGGGGAGACTGAAGCTTTCTTT. Its protein product is CASSVGGETEAFF.

The chain recombines TRBV27 with TRBJ2-1; 10 bases align to TRBD1. The CDR3 covers 16 residues. The germline CDR1 and CDR2 sequences are MNHEY and SMNVEV (reference sequence). The ends lost 6 bases at V and 8 bases at J; junction bases unmatched: 13. CDR3 in DNA: TGTGCCAGCAGCAGGACAGGGGGGTTTAGGTTGGATGAGCAGTTCTTC. It encodes CASSRTGGFRLDEQFF.

The chain couples TRBV6-5 to TRBJ2-7; 11 positions match TRBD1. The CDR3 sequence is 14 residues long. Germline CDR1 is MNHEY and CDR2 is SVGAGI. J lost 3 bases, V lost 5 bases, and 3 bases had no gene match. CDR3 coding DNA: TGTGCCAGCAGTGCCGGGACAGGGGGCTACGAGCAGTACTTC. It specifies CASSAGTGGYEQYF.

CDR3 nucleotide sequence: TGTGCCATCAGTGGGACTAGCGGAACAGATACGCAGTATTTT. This translates into CAISGTSGTDTQYF. V usage is TRBV10-3 and J usage is TRBJ2-3, with TRBD2 identical over 10 bases. This CDR3 spans 14 amino acids. The junction had 1 base not matched to a gene; V was cut back by 4 bases and J by 3 bases. Germline V gene sequence: CDR1 ENHRY, CDR2 SYGVKD.

This clone was seen only once. The chain links TRBV27 to TRBJ1-2; 9 nucleotides match TRBD1. The germline CDR1 and CDR2 sequences are MNHEY and SMNVEV (reference sequence). This CDR3 has 12 amino acids. V was clipped by 9 bases and J by 7 bases; unmatched bases: 6. The CDR3 loop is CARTRQGGGYTF. CDR3 nucleotides: TGTGCCAGGACGAGACAGGGGGGTGGCTACACCTTC.

The chain uses TRBV4-3 and TRBJ2-3; 14 bases align to TRBD2. CDR3 size: 19 residues. Germline-derived CDR1 and CDR2 are LGHNA and YSLEER. V shed 0 bases and J 3 bases; nucleotides not matched to a gene: 8. In DNA, the CDR3 is TGCGCCAGCAGCCAAGAGACGACTAGCGGGAGGGCGTGGACAGATACGCAGTATTTT. Translated, it gives CASSQETTSGRAWTDTQYF.

This chain connects TRBV7-9 to TRBJ2-7; TRBD1 matches 10 bases. The CDR3 loop spans 13 amino acids. V gave up 5 bases and J gave up 7 bases; unmatched junction bases: 5. Germline CDR1 reads SEHNR; CDR2 reads FQNEAQ (reference sequence). For the CDR3, the DNA is TGTGCCAGCAGCGGGACAGGGGTGCAGGAGCAGTACTTC. This translates into CASSGTGVQEQYF.

The chain couples TRBV7-3 to TRBJ2-5; TRBD1 aligns across 7 bases. Trimming at V came to 0 bases and at J to 0 bases, leaving 7 bases not matched to a gene. Germline CDR1 reads SGHTA; CDR2 reads FQGTGA. The CDR3 sequence is 17 residues long. CDR3 amino acids: CASSLTPKGGYQETQYF. The CDR3 DNA follows: TGTGCCAGCAGCTTAACGCCAAAAGGGGGCTACCAAGAGACCCAGTACTTC.

The chain combines TRBV27 with TRBJ2-7; TRBD2 agrees at 8 bases. Germline trimming cut 1 base from V and 5 bases from J; bases unmatched to any gene: 7. Germline assignment: CDR1 MNHEY and CDR2 SMNVEV (reference sequence). This CDR3 has 15 amino acids. The CDR3 DNA reads TGTGCCAGCAGTTTATTGCTAGCGGGCCTCAACGAGCAGTACTTC. Its translation is CASSLLLAGLNEQYF.

The chain is built from TRBV28 and TRBJ2-2, with 14 bases aligning to TRBD2. Germline V gene data show CDR1 as MDHEN and CDR2 as SYDVKM. V trimming: 10 bases; J trimming: 4 bases; junction bases outside the gene matches: 5. This CDR3 is built from 15 residues. The CDR3 spells CAIQGLAGVTGELFF. CDR3 nucleotide sequence: TGTGCCATCCAGGGACTAGCGGGAGTCACCGGGGAGCTGTTTTTT.

This chain uses TRBV5-1 with TRBJ1-2; 7 nucleotides line up with TRBD1. This CDR3 has 16 amino acids. CDR1 SGHRS and CDR2 YFSETQ come from the germline V gene. V lost 2 bases to trimming and J lost 8 bases; unmatched junction nucleotides: 15. The CDR3 DNA follows: TGCGCCAGCAGCTTCTCCCGACAGGGCAAACGGGGAGGCTACACCTTC. This gives the protein CASSFSRQGKRGGYTF.

This clone has only a few counts. The chain couples TRBV6-4 to TRBJ2-2; D is possibly TRBD1 or TRBD2 (5 bases each). CDR1 MRHNA and CDR2 SNTAGT come from the germline V gene. CDR3 length: 14 amino acids. The V end lost 3 bases, the J end lost 3 bases, and 8 bases lay between the germline ends. CDR3 sequence reads: CASSERGDTGELFF. CDR3 nucleotides: TGTGCCAGCAGTGAGAGAGGGGACACCGGGGAGCTGTTTTTT.

V and J are TRBV7-9 and TRBJ2-1, with 10 bases fitting TRBD2. Germline-derived CDR1 and CDR2 are SEHNR and FQNEAQ (reference sequence). With V trimmed by 1 base and J by 5 bases, 2 bases remained unmatched. The CDR3 runs 15 residues. CDR3 amino acids: CASSLGTSGNNEQFF. For the CDR3, the DNA is TGTGCCAGCAGCTTAGGGACTAGCGGAAACAATGAGCAGTTCTTC.

The chain recombines TRBV11-2 with TRBJ2-5; a weak D match, TRBD2 (6 bases). The CDR3 runs to 14 residues. Trimming removed 4 bases from V and 5 bases from J, with 14 bases in between. CDR1 and CDR2 from the germline V gene are SGHAT and FQNNGV. CDR3 sequence: CASSSGGVGETQYF. CDR3 bases: TGTGCCAGCAGCTCTGGCGGGGTGGGGGAGACCCAGTACTTC.

This rearrangement joins TRBV6-6 to TRBJ2-1; D is perhaps TRBD1 (5 bases). Between the trimmed V and J ends, which lost 0 bases and 2 bases, there was a span of 8 bases. Germline CDR1 MNHNY, CDR2 SVGAGI (reference sequence). This CDR3 comprises 15 residues. In DNA form, the CDR3 reads TGTGCCAGCAGTTACTCAGGGGAACCCTACAATGAGCAGTTCTTC. It yields the protein CASSYSGEPYNEQFF.

The J gene is TRBJ2-7, the V gene TRBV19, with a tentative D call TRBD2 (5 bases). Trimming stripped 5 bases from V and 3 bases from J, with 8 bases between. The CDR3 totals 12 residues. CDR1 and CDR2 (germline): LNHDA, SQIVND (reference sequence). In DNA, the CDR3 is TGTGCCAGTAGTCGGGGAGACTACGAGCAGTACTTC. The encoded protein is CASSRGDYEQYF.

V is TRBV27 and J is TRBJ2-1; maybe TRBD1 (6 bases). There are 13 residues in the CDR3. The V gene's germline CDR1 is MNHEY and CDR2 SMNVEV (reference sequence). V lost 3 bases to trimming and J lost 8 bases, with 11 bases between them. The CDR3 spells CASSFVRGDEQFF. In nucleotides, the CDR3 is TGTGCCAGCAGTTTTGTCAGGGGCGATGAGCAGTTCTTC.

V gene TRBV18 combines with J gene TRBJ1-2; 10 nucleotides line up with TRBD1. The V and J ends lost 5 bases and 4 bases, in that order; junction bases with no gene match: 1. CDR3 length equals 13 residues. Germline CDR1 and CDR2: KGHSH and LQKENI. For the CDR3, the DNA is TGTGCCAGCTCAGGGACAGGGGTCTATGGCTACACCTTC. This codes for CASSGTGVYGYTF. Full variable domain (outside the CDR3, taken from reference TRBV18 and TRBJ1-2): NAGVMQNPRHLVRRRGQEARLRCSPMKGHSHVYWYRQLPEEGLKFMVYLQKENIIDESGMPKERFSAEFPKEGPSILRIQQVVRGDSAAYFCASSGTGVYGYTFGSGTRLTVV.